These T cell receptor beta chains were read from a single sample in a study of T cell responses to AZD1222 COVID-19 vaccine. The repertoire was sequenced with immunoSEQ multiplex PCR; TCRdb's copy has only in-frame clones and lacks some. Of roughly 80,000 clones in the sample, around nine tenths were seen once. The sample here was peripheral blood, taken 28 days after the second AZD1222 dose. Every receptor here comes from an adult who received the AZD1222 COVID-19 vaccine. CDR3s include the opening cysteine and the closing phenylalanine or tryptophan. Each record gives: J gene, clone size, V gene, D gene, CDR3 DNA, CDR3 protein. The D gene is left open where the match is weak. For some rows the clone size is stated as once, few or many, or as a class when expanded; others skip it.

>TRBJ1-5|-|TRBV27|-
TGTGCCAGCAGCCTCCGGGGGGGGATCATCAATCAGCCCCAGCATTTT
CASSLRGGIINQPQHF
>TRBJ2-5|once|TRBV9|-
TGTGCCAGCAGCGTAGTGTCAACAGGAGAGACCCAGTACTTC
CASSVVSTGETQYF
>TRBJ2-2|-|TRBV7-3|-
TGTGCCAGCAGCCAACAGGAGAACACCGGGGAGCTGTTTTTT
CASSQQENTGELFF
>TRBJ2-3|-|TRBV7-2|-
TGTGCCAGCAGCTTAAATGGGCAGGGATTGGCAGATACGCAGTATTTT
CASSLNGQGLADTQYF
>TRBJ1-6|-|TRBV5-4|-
TGTGCCAGCAGCCCCTCGACAGTAGCCAATTCACCCCTCCACTTT
CASSPSTVANSPLHF
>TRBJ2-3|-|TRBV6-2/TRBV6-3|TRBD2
TGTGCCAGCAGTTACTTTCGGGGTAGCGGGGGACCACGCACAGATACGCAGTATTTT
CASSYFRGSGGPRTDTQYF
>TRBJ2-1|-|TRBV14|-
TGTGCCAGCAGCCAAGATCTTCGGCTGGGGCTACAGCTCTTC
CASSQDLRLGLQLF
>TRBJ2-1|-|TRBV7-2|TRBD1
TGTGCCAGCAGTTATAGACAGGGGGGCTACAATGAGCAGTTCTTC
CASSYRQGGYNEQFF
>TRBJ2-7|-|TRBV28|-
TGTGCCAGCAGCCAAGGATGGATCGGGGGCCGGGACCCCTACTTC
CASSQGWIGGRDPYF
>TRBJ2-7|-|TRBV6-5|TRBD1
TGTGCCAGCAGTTACGAGAGGGGGCCCTCCTACGAGCAGTACTTC
CASSYERGPSYEQYF
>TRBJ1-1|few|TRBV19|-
TGTGCCAGTAGGCAGATTACAACTGGCACTGAAGCTTTCTTT
CASRQITTGTEAFF
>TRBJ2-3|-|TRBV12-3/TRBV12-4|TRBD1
TGTGCCACCAGGGGGCGCGAGACAGATACGCAGTATTTT
CATRGRETDTQYF
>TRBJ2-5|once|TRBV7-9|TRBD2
TGTGCCAGCCCGGGACTAGCGGGGCGTGAGACCCAGTACTTC
CASPGLAGRETQYF
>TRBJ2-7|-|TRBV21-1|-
TGTGCCAGCAGCAAAGCTTTTGGACGGGACAGGGTGATTTACGAGCAGTACTTC
CASSKAFGRDRVIYEQYF
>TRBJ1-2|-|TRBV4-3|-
TGCGCCAGCAGCCAAGATCGGGTCAGCAGGTATGGCTACACCTTC
CASSQDRVSRYGYTF
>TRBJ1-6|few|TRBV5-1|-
TGCGCCAGCAGCTTGGGACAGCATAATTCACCCCTCCACTTT
CASSLGQHNSPLHF
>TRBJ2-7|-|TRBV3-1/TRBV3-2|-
TGTGCCAGCAGCCAAGACTCCAGTCTCCAGCAGTACTTC
CASSQDSSLQQYF
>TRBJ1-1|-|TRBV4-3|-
TGCGCCAGCAGTCGGAGGGCAGGGAACACTGAAGCTTTCTTT
CASSRRAGNTEAFF
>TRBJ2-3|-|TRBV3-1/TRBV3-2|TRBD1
TGTGCCAGCAGCCCGGAGCGAAAATATGCGACAGGGGAAGCAGATACGCAGTATTTT
CASSPERKYATGEADTQYF
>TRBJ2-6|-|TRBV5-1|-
TGCGCCAGCAGCTTGGAGAGGGCAGAAAGCTCTGGGGCCAACGTCCTGACTTTC
CASSLERAESSGANVLTF
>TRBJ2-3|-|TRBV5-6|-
TGTGCCAGCAGCTTTAAAACCGGTGGGCCCACAGATACGCAGTATTTT
CASSFKTGGPTDTQYF
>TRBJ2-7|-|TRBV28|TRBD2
TGTGCCAGCAGTTCGCTGCGGGGGGCAGCCTACGAGCAGTACTTC
CASSSLRGAAYEQYF
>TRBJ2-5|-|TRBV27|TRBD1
TGTGCCAGCAGTTTCCTGGGGGCAGGGGGTCAAGAGACCCAGTACTTC
CASSFLGAGGQETQYF
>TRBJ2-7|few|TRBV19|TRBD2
TGTGCCAGTAGCGAGAGCGGGGTCGACTCCTACGAGCAGTACTTC
CASSESGVDSYEQYF
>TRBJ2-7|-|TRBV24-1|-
TGTGCCACCCAGGGGACCCACGAGCAGTACTTC
CATQGTHEQYF
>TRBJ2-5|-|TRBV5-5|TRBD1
TGTGCCAGCAGCGACGGACAGGATTCGGCGGGAGAGACCCAGTACTTC
CASSDGQDSAGETQYF
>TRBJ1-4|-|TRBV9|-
TGTGCCACTTCCCGGGGCCCGCTTAATGAAAAACTGTTTTTT
CATSRGPLNEKLFF
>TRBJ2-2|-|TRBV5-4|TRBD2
TGTGCCAGCAGACCCACTAGCGGGGGTCCGAACACCGGGGAGCTGTTTTTT
CASRPTSGGPNTGELFF
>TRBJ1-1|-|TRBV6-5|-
TGTGCCAGCAGTTACTACCAGGTCCCACAGGACACTGAAGCTTTCTTT
CASSYYQVPQDTEAFF
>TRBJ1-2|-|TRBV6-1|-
TGTGCCAGCAGTGAAGGGCCTCTGGGCTATGGCTACACCTTC
CASSEGPLGYGYTF
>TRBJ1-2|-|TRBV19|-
TGTGCCAGTAGTAGAGGGAATTCTAACTATGGCTACACCTTC
CASSRGNSNYGYTF
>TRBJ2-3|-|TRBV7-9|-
TGTGCCAGCAGCAACCCCTCCCTAGCGCCAGATACGCAGTATTTT
CASSNPSLAPDTQYF
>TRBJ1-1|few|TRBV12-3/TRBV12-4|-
TGTGCCAGCAGTCCCGGACGTACAGAAGCTTTCTTT
CASSPGRTEAFF
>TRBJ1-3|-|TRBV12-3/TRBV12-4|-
TGTGCCAGCAGTTACTCTGGAAACACCATATATTTT
CASSYSGNTIYF
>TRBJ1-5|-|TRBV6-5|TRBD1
TGTGCCAGCAGTAGGGACAGGGTTTCAAAACCCCAGCATTTT
CASSRDRVSKPQHF
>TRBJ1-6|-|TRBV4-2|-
TGTGCCAGCAGCCAAGATCCGCCGGGAGGGGACTCACCCCTCCACTTT
CASSQDPPGGDSPLHF
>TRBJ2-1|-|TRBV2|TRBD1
TGTGCCAGCAGTTCGCCGGGGACAGGGTTAAATGAGCAGTTCTTC
CASSSPGTGLNEQFF
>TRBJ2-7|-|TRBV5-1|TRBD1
TGCGCCAGCAGCTCGGGACAGGGGGCGGACGAGCAGTACTTC
CASSSGQGADEQYF
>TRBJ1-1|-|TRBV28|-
TGTGCCAGCAGTACCCCGTGGGGGGGCACCACTGAAGCTTTCTTT
CASSTPWGGTTEAFF
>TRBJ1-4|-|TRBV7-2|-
TGTGCCAGCAACCTCCAGGGTCGGACTAATGAAAAACTGTTTTTT
CASNLQGRTNEKLFF
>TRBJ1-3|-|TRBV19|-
TGTGCCAGTAGTCGGGGGGCTGGAAACACCATATATTTT
CASSRGAGNTIYF
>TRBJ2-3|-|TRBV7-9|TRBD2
TGTGCCAGCAGCTTCTTGCGGGGGGGCACAGATACGCAGTATTTT
CASSFLRGGTDTQYF
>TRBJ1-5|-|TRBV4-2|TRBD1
TGTGCCAGCAGCCAACCGGCAGGGGGCGTAAGCAATCAGCCCCAGCATTTT
CASSQPAGGVSNQPQHF
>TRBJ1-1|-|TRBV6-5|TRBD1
TGTGCCAGCAGAGGGCGACAGGGGAACACTGAAGCTTTCTTT
CASRGRQGNTEAFF
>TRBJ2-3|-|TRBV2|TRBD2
TGTGCCAGCCGGGGGGAAGATACGCAGTATTTT
CASRGEDTQYF
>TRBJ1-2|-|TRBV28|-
TGTGCCAGCAGTTTTGGGGGCAGCTATGGCTACACCTTC
CASSFGGSYGYTF
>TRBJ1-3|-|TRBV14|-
TGTGCCAGCAGCCAATTCGCAGGGCGAAGCTCTGGAAACACCATATATTTT
CASSQFAGRSSGNTIYF
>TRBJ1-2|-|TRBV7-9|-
TGTGCCAGCAGCGGCGATTGGTATGGCTACACCTTC
CASSGDWYGYTF
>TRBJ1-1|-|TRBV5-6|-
TGTGCCAGCATACAGGGTCCTGAAGCTTTCTTT
CASIQGPEAFF
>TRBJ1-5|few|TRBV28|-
TGTGCCAGCAGTTTGTGGGGGGACAATCAGCCCCAGCATTTT
CASSLWGDNQPQHF
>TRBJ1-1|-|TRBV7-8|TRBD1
TGTGCCAGCACCCCACAGGGGGCCGAGGTCACTGAAGCTTTCTTT
CASTPQGAEVTEAFF
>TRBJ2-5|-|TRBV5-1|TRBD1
TGCGCCAGCAGTAGGGGACAGGGGGAAGGGACCCAGTACTTC
CASSRGQGEGTQYF
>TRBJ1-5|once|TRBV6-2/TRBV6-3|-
TGTGCCAGCAGTTTAACAGGGAGTTATCAGCCCCAGCATTTT
CASSLTGSYQPQHF
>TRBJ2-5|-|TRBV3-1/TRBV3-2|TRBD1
TGTGCCAGCAGCCAAGGACAGGGGGCGCCGGGGACCCAGTACTTC
CASSQGQGAPGTQYF